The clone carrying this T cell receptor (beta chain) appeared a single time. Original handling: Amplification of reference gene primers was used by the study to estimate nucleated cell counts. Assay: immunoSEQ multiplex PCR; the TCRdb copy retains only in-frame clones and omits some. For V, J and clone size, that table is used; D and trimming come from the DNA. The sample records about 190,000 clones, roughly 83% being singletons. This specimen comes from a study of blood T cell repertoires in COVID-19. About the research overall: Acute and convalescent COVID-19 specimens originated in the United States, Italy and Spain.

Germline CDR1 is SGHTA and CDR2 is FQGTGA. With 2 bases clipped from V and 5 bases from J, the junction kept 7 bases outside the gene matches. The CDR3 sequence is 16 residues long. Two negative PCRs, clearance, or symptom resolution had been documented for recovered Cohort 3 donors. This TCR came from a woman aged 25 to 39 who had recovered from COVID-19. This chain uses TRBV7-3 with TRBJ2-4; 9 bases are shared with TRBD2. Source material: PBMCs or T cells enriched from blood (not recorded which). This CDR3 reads CASSLWTSAGENIQYF. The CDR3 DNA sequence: TGTGCCAGCAGCTTATGGACTAGCGCCGGCGAAAACATTCAGTACTTC.